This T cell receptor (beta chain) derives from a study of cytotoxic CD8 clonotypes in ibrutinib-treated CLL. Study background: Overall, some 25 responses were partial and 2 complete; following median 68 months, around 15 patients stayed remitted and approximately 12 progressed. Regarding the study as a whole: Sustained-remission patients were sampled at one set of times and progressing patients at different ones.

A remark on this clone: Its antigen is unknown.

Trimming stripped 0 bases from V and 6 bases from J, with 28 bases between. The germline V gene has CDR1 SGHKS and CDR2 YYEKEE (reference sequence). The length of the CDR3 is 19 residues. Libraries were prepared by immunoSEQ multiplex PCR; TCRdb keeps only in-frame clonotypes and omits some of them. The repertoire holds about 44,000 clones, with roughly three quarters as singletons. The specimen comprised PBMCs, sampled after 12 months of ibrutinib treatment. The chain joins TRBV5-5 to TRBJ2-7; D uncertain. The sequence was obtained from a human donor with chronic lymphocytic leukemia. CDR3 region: CASSLESPDLQRYPFEQYF. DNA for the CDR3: TGTGCCAGCAGCTTGGAAAGCCCAGACCTTCAACGTTACCCCTTCGAGCAGTACTTC.